This T cell receptor (beta chain) was documented in a study of OX40 agonist ivuxolimab in advanced cancers. The V gene end was trimmed by 4 bases and the J gene end by 2 bases; junction bases not matched to a gene: 9. The CDR3 has 16 amino acids. Germline V CDR1 and CDR2: LNHDA, SQIVND (reference sequence). Some clones are missing from TCRdb's copy, which holds only in-frame ones; the method was immunoSEQ multiplex PCR. This table holds 50,000 to 70,000 clones, over 65% found once. This chain uses TRBV19 with TRBJ2-3, with 7 nucleotides matching TRBD1. The receptor comes from an adult with an advanced solid tumor such as melanoma, head and neck, liver or kidney cancer. Sequencing was performed on CD4+ or CD8+ T cells sorted from blood, taken in a trial of the OX40 agonist ivuxolimab. The CDR3 is CASSTRTGFYTDTQYF. The CDR3 DNA reads as TGTGCCAGTAGTACTAGGACAGGCTTTTACACAGATACGCAGTATTTT. Full variable domain (rest looked up from reference TRBV19 and TRBJ2-3): DGGITQSPKYLFRKEGQNVTLSCEQNLNHDAMYWYRQDPGQGLRLIYYSQIVNDFQKGDIAEGYSVSREKKESFPLTVTSAQKNPTAFYLCASSTRTGFYTDTQYFGPGTRLTVL.